Listed below are T cell receptor beta chains from one sample, sequenced in a study of blood T cell repertoires in COVID-19. Sequenced by immunoSEQ multiplex PCR; TCRdb stores in-frame clones only, minus some. The sample consists of approximately 70,000 clones, roughly 87% of them appearing once. Specimen: peripheral blood. These receptors were taken from a human donor in a cohort sampled during active COVID-19. Both conserved end residues are part of each CDR3. Each record gives: D gene, clone size, V gene, J gene, CDR3 protein, CDR3 DNA. A D gene is named only where the DNA matches it firmly. Rows give clone size only sometimes, using once, few, many, or a class for an expanded clone.

TRBD2,-,TRBV6-2/TRBV6-3,TRBJ2-2,CASSVAGQNTGELFF,TGTGCCAGCAGTGTAGCGGGACAGAACACCGGGGAGCTGTTTTTT
-,-,TRBV3-1/TRBV3-2,TRBJ2-4,CASSLQGPKNIQYF,TGTGCCAGCAGCCTACAGGGTCCCAAAAACATTCAGTACTTC
-,-,TRBV7-8,TRBJ1-1,CASSVLAVGGSTEAFF,TGTGCCAGCAGCGTATTAGCGGTTGGGGGGAGCACTGAAGCTTTCTTT
-,-,TRBV11-2,TRBJ2-1,CASSLTANEQFF,TGTGCCAGCAGCCTTACAGCCAATGAGCAGTTCTTC
-,-,TRBV11-2,TRBJ2-7,CASSLDSGGGLNYEQYF,TGTGCCAGCAGCTTAGACTCGGGCGGGGGCCTTAACTACGAGCAGTACTTC
TRBD1,-,TRBV18,TRBJ2-7,CASSQGADYEQYF,TGTGCCAGCTCGCAGGGGGCGGACTACGAGCAGTACTTC
-,once,TRBV21-1,TRBJ2-7,CASSTTRDRASYEQYF,TGTGCCAGCAGCACGACCCGGGACAGGGCTAGCTACGAGCAGTACTTC
-,-,TRBV9,TRBJ2-7,CASSVATASYEQYF,TGTGCCAGCAGCGTAGCGACAGCATCCTACGAGCAGTACTTC
TRBD1,-,TRBV25-1,TRBJ1-2,CASSPSNRGDYGYTF,TGTGCCAGCAGTCCTTCCAACAGGGGGGACTATGGCTACACCTTC
-,-,TRBV12-3/TRBV12-4,TRBJ2-1,CASSLSSAHEQFF,TGTGCCAGCAGTTTGAGTAGCGCACATGAGCAGTTCTTC
-,-,TRBV7-9,TRBJ1-1,CASGEMNTEAFF,TGTGCCTCAGGGGAGATGAACACTGAAGCTTTCTTT
TRBD2,-,TRBV5-1,TRBJ2-7,CASSLVVGGGREQYF,TGCGCCAGCAGCTTGGTGGTCGGCGGGGGGCGCGAGCAGTACTTC
TRBD1,-,TRBV19,TRBJ1-2,CASSMVSGTESYGYTF,TGTGCCAGTAGTATGGTCTCTGGGACAGAAAGCTATGGCTACACCTTC
-,once,TRBV21-1,TRBJ2-7,CASSRPRGTADYEQYF,TGTGCCAGCAGCAGGCCCAGAGGGACAGCGGACTACGAGCAGTACTTC
-,-,TRBV2,TRBJ1-2,CASTEGLTDGYTF,TGTGCCAGCACCGAGGGCCTGACGGATGGCTACACCTTC
-,-,TRBV18,TRBJ2-7,CASSRVDGGREQYF,TGTGCCAGCTCACGGGTTGATGGGGGCCGCGAGCAGTACTTC
TRBD2,-,TRBV3-1/TRBV3-2,TRBJ2-5,CASSQGLVAGGRETQYF,TGTGCCAGCAGCCAAGGATTGGTAGCGGGGGGCCGAGAGACCCAGTACTTC
-,few,TRBV4-1,TRBJ2-2,CASSQEGGGTNTGELFF,TGCGCCAGCAGCCAAGAAGGAGGGGGCACAAACACCGGGGAGCTGTTTTTT
-,few,TRBV7-8,TRBJ2-5,CASSLALLRGTQYF,TGTGCCAGCAGCTTAGCGTTACTACGGGGGACCCAGTACTTC
TRBD2,-,TRBV7-6,TRBJ2-3,CASSFGEGTDTQYF,TGTGCCAGCAGCTTCGGGGAGGGGACAGATACGCAGTATTTT
-,-,TRBV6-5,TRBJ1-2,CASSLRVDYGYTF,TGTGCCAGCAGCCTTCGGGTGGACTATGGCTACACCTTC
-,few,TRBV12-3/TRBV12-4,TRBJ2-7,CASSLYYEQYF,TGTGCCAGCAGTTTGTACTACGAGCAGTACTTC
-,-,TRBV7-2,TRBJ2-7,CASSPEPAGEQYF,TGTGCCAGCAGCCCAGAACCTGCTGGCGAGCAGTACTTC
TRBD1,-,TRBV27,TRBJ1-1,CASIIQGNAEAFF,TGTGCCAGCATTATACAGGGGAATGCTGAAGCTTTCTTT
-,-,TRBV3-1/TRBV3-2,TRBJ1-5,CASSQETDNQPQHF,TGTGCCAGCAGCCAAGAGACAGACAATCAGCCCCAGCATTTT
TRBD1,-,TRBV28,TRBJ2-3,CASSPRRDSRTDTQYF,TGTGCCAGCAGTCCCCGCCGGGACAGCCGCACAGATACGCAGTATTTT
-,-,TRBV3-1/TRBV3-2,TRBJ1-1,CASSRDNGNTEAFF,TGTGCCAGCAGCCGCGACAATGGAAACACTGAAGCTTTCTTT
-,-,TRBV4-1,TRBJ1-2,CASSQGALGGTAFGYTF,TGCGCCAGCAGCCAAGGGGCCTTGGGAGGAACCGCTTTTGGCTACACCTTC
TRBD1,-,TRBV4-2,TRBJ1-2,CATSRDRGNGYTF,TGTGCCACCAGCCGGGACAGGGGTAATGGCTACACCTTC
-,-,TRBV6-1,TRBJ2-5,CASSERFRDKETQYF,TGTGCCAGCAGTGAAAGATTCCGGGACAAGGAGACCCAGTACTTC
-,-,TRBV10-3,TRBJ2-2,CAISLGGATGELFF,TGTGCCATCTCTCTTGGGGGGGCGACCGGGGAGCTGTTTTTT
-,-,TRBV3-1/TRBV3-2,TRBJ1-5,CASSRSHGSNQPQHF,TGTGCCAGCAGTCGCTCACACGGGAGCAATCAGCCCCAGCATTTT
-,-,TRBV5-1,TRBJ1-1,CASSLQGIEGTEAFF,TGCGCCAGCAGCTTACAAGGGATCGAGGGCACTGAAGCTTTCTTT
-,-,TRBV12-3/TRBV12-4,TRBJ1-1,CASSFVLPQEAFF,TGTGCCAGCAGTTTTGTCCTGCCGCAGGAAGCTTTCTTT
-,-,TRBV13,TRBJ2-7,CASSHGQFIYEQYF,TGTGCCAGCAGCCACGGACAGTTCATCTACGAGCAGTACTTC
TRBD1,-,TRBV6-6,TRBJ1-1,CASSYSGPGGTEAFF,TGTGCCAGCAGTTACTCAGGCCCAGGGGGCACTGAAGCTTTCTTT
-,few,TRBV30,TRBJ1-6,CAWSSGGAPLHF,TGTGCCTGGAGTTCCGGGGGAGCACCCCTCCACTTT
-,-,TRBV29-1,TRBJ1-1,CSAGEGTNTEAFF,TGCAGCGCAGGAGAAGGGACTAACACTGAAGCTTTCTTT
-,-,TRBV11-2,TRBJ1-3,CASSFSGAGNTIYF,TGTGCCAGCAGCTTCTCGGGGGCTGGAAACACCATATATTTT
TRBD1,-,TRBV18,TRBJ2-7,CASSLPTGRAEQYF,TGTGCCAGCTCACTCCCGACAGGGCGGGCCGAGCAGTACTTC
TRBD1,-,TRBV19,TRBJ1-3,CASSRQGSSGNTIYF,TGTGCCAGTAGCAGACAGGGGAGCTCTGGAAACACCATATATTTT
-,-,TRBV7-9,TRBJ1-1,CASTSPGEGGTEAFF,TGTGCCAGTACGAGTCCCGGGGAAGGAGGCACTGAAGCTTTCTTT
-,-,TRBV6-1,TRBJ1-6,CASSELGLNGNSPLHF,TGTGCCAGCAGTGAACTAGGACTCAATGGGAATTCACCCCTCCACTTT
TRBD2,-,TRBV6-4,TRBJ2-1,CASRLTSAHEQFF,TGTGCCAGCAGATTGACTAGCGCACATGAGCAGTTCTTC
TRBD2,few,TRBV7-8,TRBJ2-1,CASSLYNGGNLYNEQFF,TGTGCCAGCAGCTTGTATAACGGGGGGAACTTATACAATGAGCAGTTCTTC
TRBD1,-,TRBV6-5,TRBJ2-7,CASSRGDRLNYEQYF,TGTGCCAGCAGCCGAGGGGACAGGCTAAACTACGAGCAGTACTTC
-,-,TRBV2,TRBJ1-6,CASSGVGLNNSPLHF,TGTGCCAGCAGCGGGGTAGGGCTGAATAATTCACCCCTCCACTTT
-,-,TRBV18,TRBJ1-6,CASSPSGSSDNSPLHF,TGTGCCAGCTCACCTTCCGGGTCTTCGGATAATTCACCCCTCCACTTT
TRBD2,-,TRBV6-1,TRBJ2-7,CASSESRLAGGSYEQYF,TGTGCCAGCAGTGAATCGCGATTGGCGGGGGGGTCCTACGAGCAGTACTTC
-,-,TRBV4-3,TRBJ1-1,CASSSSGGTEAFF,TGCGCCAGCAGCTCTTCAGGTGGCACTGAAGCTTTCTTT
-,once,TRBV5-6,TRBJ2-3,CASSLVQSTDTQYF,TGTGCCAGCAGCTTAGTGCAGAGCACAGATACGCAGTATTTT
TRBD1,-,TRBV5-1,TRBJ2-5,CASSRRVGGMETQYF,TGCGCCAGCAGCCGAAGGGTAGGGGGCATGGAGACCCAGTACTTC
-,-,TRBV3-1/TRBV3-2,TRBJ1-2,CASSHSYGYTF,TGTGCCAGCAGCCATAGCTATGGCTACACCTTC